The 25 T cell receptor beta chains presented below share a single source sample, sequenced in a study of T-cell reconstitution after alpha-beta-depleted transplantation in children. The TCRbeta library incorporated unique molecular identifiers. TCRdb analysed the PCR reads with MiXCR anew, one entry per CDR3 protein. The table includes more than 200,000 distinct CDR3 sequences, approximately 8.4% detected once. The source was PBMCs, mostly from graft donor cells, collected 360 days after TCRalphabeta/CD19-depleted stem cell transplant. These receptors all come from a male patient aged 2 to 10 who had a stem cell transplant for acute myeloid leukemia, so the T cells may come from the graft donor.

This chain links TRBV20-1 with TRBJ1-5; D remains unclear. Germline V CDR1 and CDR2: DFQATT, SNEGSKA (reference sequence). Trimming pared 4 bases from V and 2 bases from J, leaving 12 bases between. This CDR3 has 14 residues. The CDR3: CSATDLWGNQPQHF. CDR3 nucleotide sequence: TGCAGTGCTACGGATCTATGGGGCAATCAGCCCCAGCATTTT.

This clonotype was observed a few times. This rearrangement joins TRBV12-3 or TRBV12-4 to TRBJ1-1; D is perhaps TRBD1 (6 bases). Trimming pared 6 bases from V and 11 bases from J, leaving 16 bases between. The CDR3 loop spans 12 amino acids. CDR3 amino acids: CASSEGGLGAFF. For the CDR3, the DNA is TGTGCCAGCAGCGAAGGGGGGCTCGGGGCTTTCTTT.

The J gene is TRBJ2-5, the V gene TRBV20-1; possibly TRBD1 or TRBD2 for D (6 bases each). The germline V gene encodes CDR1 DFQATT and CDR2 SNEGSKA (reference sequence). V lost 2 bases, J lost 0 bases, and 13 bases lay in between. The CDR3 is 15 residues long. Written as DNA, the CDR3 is TGCAGTGCTAGATGGGGGGCCGCATACCAAGAGACCCAGTACTTC. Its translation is CSARWGAAYQETQYF.

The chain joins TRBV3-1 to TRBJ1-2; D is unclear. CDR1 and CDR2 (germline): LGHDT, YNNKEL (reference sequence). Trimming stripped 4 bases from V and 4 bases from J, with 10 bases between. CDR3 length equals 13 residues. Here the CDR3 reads CASSRMEGYGYTF. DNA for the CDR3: TGTGCCAGCAGCCGGATGGAAGGCTATGGCTACACCTTC.

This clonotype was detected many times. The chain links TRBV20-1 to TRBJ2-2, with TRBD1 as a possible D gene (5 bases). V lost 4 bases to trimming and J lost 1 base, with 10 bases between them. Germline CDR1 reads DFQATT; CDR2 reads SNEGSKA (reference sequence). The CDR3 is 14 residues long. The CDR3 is CSATTDGNTGELFF. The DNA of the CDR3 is TGCAGTGCTACGACAGACGGGAACACCGGGGAGCTGTTTTTT.

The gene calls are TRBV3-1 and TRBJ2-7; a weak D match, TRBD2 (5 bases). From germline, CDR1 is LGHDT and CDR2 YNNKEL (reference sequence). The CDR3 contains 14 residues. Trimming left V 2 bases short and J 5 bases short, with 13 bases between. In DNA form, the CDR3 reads TGTGCCAGCAGCCAATGGAGACGGGGTCACGAGCAGTACTTC. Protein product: CASSQWRRGHEQYF.

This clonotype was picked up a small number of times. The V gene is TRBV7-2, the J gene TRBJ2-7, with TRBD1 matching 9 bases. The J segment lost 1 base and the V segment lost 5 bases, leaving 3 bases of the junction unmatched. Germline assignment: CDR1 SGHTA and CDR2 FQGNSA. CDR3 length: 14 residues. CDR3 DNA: TGTGCCAGCAGCAAGGACAGGGGTTCCTACGAGCAGTACTTC. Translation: CASSKDRGSYEQYF.

CDR3 DNA: TGTGCCAGCAGCTTAGGGTTGCGGGGGAGGGTCTACAATGAGCAGTTCTTC. Translation: CASSLGLRGRVYNEQFF. The rearrangement links TRBV7-6 to TRBJ2-1, with 7 bases that match TRBD2. Looked up from germline, CDR1 is SGHVS and CDR2 is FNYEAQ. This CDR3 is built from 17 residues. With 1 base clipped from V and 3 bases from J, the junction kept 9 bases outside the gene matches.

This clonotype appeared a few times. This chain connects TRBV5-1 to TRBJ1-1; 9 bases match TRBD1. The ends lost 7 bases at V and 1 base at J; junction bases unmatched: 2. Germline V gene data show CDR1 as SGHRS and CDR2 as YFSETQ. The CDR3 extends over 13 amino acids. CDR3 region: CASHRGQNTEAFF. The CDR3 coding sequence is TGCGCCAGCCACAGGGGGCAGAACACTGAAGCTTTCTTT.

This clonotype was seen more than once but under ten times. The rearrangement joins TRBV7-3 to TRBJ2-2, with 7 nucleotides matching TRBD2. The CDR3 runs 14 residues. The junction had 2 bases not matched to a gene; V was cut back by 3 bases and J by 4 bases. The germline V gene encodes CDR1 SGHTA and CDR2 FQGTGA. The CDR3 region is CASSLPSGTGELFF. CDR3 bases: TGTGCCAGCAGCTTGCCTAGCGGCACCGGGGAGCTGTTTTTT.

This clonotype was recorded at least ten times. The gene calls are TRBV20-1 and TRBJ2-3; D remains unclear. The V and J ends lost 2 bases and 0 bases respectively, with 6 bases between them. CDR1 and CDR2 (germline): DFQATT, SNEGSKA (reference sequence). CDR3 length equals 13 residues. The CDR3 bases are TGCAGTGCTAGACACCCTAGCACAGATACGCAGTATTTT. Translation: CSARHPSTDTQYF.

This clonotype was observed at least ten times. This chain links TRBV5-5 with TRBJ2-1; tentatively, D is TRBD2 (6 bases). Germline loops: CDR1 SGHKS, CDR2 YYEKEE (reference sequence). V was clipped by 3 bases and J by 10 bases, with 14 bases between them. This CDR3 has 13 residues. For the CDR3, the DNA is TGTGCCAGCAGCTACAGCCCGGGGGAGGAGCAGTTCTTC. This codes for CASSYSPGEEQFF. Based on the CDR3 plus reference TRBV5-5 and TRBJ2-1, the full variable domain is DAGVTQSPTHLIKTRGQQVTLRCSPISGHKSVSWYQQVLGQGPQFIFQYYEKEERGRGNFPDRFSARQFPNYSSELNVNALLLGDSALYLCASSYSPGEEQFFGPGTRLTVL.

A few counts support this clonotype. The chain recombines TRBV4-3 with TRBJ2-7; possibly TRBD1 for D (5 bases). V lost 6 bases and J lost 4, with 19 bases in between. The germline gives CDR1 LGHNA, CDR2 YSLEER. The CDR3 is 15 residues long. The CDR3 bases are TGCGCCAGCAGAAAAGACAGACAAGGCATTTACGAGCAGTACTTC. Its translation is CASRKDRQGIYEQYF.

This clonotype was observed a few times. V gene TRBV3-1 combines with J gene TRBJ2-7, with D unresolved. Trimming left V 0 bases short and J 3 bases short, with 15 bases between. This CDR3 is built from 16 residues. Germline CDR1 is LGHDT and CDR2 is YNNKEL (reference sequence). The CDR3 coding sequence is TGTGCCAGCAGCCAAGATCATGGTAGCTCCCTCTACGAGCAGTACTTC. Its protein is CASSQDHGSSLYEQYF.

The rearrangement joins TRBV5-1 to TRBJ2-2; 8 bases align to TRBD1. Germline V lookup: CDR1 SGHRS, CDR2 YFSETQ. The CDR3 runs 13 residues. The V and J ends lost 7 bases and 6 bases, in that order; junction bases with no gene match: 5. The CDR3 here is CASGGQGAGELFF. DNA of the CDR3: TGCGCCAGCGGCGGACAGGGCGCCGGGGAGCTGTTTTTT.

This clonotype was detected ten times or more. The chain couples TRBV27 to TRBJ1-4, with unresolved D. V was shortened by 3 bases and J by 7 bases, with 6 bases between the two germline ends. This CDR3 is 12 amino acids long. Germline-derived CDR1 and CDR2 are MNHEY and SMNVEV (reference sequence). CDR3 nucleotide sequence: TGTGCCAGCAGTTTTTTGGGTGAAAAACTGTTTTTT. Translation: CASSFLGEKLFF.

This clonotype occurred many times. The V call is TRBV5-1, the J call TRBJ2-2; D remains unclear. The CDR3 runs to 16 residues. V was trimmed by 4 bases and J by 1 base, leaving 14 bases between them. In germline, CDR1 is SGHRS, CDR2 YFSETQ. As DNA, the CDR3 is TGCGCCAGCAGCCTGGAGATGGGAAGGAACACCGGGGAGCTGTTTTTT. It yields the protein CASSLEMGRNTGELFF.

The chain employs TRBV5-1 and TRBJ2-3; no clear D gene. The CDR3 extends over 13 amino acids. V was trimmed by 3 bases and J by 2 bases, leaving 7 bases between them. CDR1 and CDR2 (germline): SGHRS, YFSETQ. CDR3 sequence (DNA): TGCGCCAGCAGCTCCCCAGACACAGATACGCAGTATTTT. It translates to CASSSPDTDTQYF.

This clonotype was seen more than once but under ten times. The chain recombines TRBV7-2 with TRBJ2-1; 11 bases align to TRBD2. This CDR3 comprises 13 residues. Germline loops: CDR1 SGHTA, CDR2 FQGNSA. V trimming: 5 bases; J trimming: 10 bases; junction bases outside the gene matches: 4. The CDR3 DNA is TGTGCCAGCAGCCAAGCTAGCGGGAGGGAGCAGTTCTTC. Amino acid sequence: CASSQASGREQFF.

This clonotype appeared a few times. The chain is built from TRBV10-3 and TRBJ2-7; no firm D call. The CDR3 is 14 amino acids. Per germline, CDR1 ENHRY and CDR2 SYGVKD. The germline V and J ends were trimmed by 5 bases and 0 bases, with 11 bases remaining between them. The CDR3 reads CAISSDLSSYEQYV. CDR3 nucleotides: TGTGCCATCAGTTCCGATTTAAGCTCCTACGAGCAGTACGTC.

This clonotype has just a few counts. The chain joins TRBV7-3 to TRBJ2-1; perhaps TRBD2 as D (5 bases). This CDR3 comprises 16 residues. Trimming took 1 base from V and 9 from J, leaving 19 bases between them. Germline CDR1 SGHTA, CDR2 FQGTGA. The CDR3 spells CASSLNGPSNRGEQFF. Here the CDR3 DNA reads TGTGCCAGCAGCTTAAATGGCCCCTCAAATCGGGGTGAGCAGTTCTTC.

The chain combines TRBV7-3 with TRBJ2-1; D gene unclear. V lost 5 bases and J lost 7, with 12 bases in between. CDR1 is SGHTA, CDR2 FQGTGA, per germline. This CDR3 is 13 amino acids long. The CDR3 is CASSPFPSNEQFF. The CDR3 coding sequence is TGTGCCAGCAGCCCCTTTCCATCTAATGAGCAGTTCTTC.

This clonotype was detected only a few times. The CDR3 loop is CSVVYYGAKNIQYF. The CDR3 DNA is TGCAGCGTTGTTTACTACGGCGCCAAAAACATTCAGTACTTC. V gene TRBV29-1 combines with J gene TRBJ2-4; D is unresolved. The length of the CDR3 is 14 residues. Germline V lookup: CDR1 SQVTM, CDR2 ANQGSEA. The V end lost 4 bases, the J end lost 1 base, and 11 bases lay between the germline ends.

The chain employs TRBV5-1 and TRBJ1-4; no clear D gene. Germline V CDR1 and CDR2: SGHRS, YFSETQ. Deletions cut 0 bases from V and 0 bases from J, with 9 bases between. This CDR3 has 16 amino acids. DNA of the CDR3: TGCGCCAGCAGCTTGGCGGGATCCGCAACTAATGAAAAACTGTTTTTT. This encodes CASSLAGSATNEKLFF.

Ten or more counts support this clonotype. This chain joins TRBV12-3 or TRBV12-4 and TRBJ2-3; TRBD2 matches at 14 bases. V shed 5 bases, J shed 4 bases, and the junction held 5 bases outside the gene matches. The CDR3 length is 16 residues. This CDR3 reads CASSGLAGGLADTQYF. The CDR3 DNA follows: TGTGCCAGCAGTGGACTAGCGGGGGGCCTAGCAGATACGCAGTATTTT.